A single sample gave rise to the 16 T cell receptor beta chains below, sequenced in a study of OX40 agonist ivuxolimab in advanced cancers. TCRdb's table, derived via immunoSEQ multiplex PCR, lists solely in-frame clones and lacks some. The repertoire has about 7,000 clones, about 70% of them found once; the top ten carry around 37%. The starting material was CD4+ or CD8+ T cells sorted from blood, obtained in a trial of the OX40 agonist ivuxolimab. The receptors stem from an adult with an advanced solid tumor such as melanoma, head and neck, liver or kidney cancer.

The chain recombines TRBV5-1 with TRBJ2-2; the D gene is possibly TRBD2 (5 bases). The CDR3 length is 15 residues. Trimming left V 1 base short and J 3 bases short, with 10 bases between. Per germline, CDR1 SGHRS and CDR2 YFSETQ. The CDR3 region has the DNA TGCGCCAGCAGCTTGAGAGGGCTGGACACCGGGGAGCTGTTTTTT. It codes for CASSLRGLDTGELFF.

This CDR3 reads CASSRQGADETQYF. CDR3 bases: TGTGCCAGCAGTCGACAGGGGGCTGACGAGACCCAGTACTTC. V gene TRBV6-5 combines with J gene TRBJ2-5, with 10 bases that match TRBD1. The trim removed 5 bases at V and 5 bases at J, leaving 5 bases unmatched. The CDR3 contains 14 residues. Germline CDR1 and CDR2: MNHEY and SVGAGI.

This clone was counted once. V usage is TRBV6-4 and J usage is TRBJ2-1; tentatively, D is TRBD2 (6 bases). The CDR3 has 15 residues. Trimming left V 0 bases short and J 1 base short, with 7 bases between. Germline-derived CDR1 and CDR2 are MRHNA and SNTAGT. The CDR3 loop reads CASSDSSGSYNEQFF. The CDR3 nucleotides read TGTGCCAGCAGTGACTCGAGCGGGTCCTACAATGAGCAGTTCTTC.

This clone was counted once. The rearrangement links TRBV9 to TRBJ2-1; TRBD2 might be the D (6 bases). The V gene lost 2 bases and the J gene lost 4 bases, with 13 bases spanning the gap. Germline V gene lookup returns CDR1 SGDLS and CDR2 YYNGEE. The CDR3 is 15 amino acids. CDR3 in amino acids: CASSVDPSGYNEQFF. The CDR3 region has the DNA TGTGCCAGCAGCGTTGACCCCAGCGGGTACAATGAGCAGTTCTTC.

CDR3 protein: CASSIATGLAGVKSQYF. The CDR3 bases are TGTGCCAGTAGTATTGCGACGGGACTAGCGGGAGTTAAGTCGCAGTATTTT. The rearrangement links TRBV19 to TRBJ2-3, with 14 bases matching TRBD2. The CDR3 spans 17 residues. The germline CDR1 and CDR2 sequences are LNHDA and SQIVND (reference sequence). V was pared by 3 bases and J by 10 bases, with 12 bases of the junction left unmatched.

By sample fraction, this clone is medium-sized. V gene TRBV7-8 combines with J gene TRBJ1-4, with no clear D. The germline V gene encodes CDR1 SGHVS and CDR2 FQNEAQ. V lost 4 bases, J lost 4 bases, and 4 bases lay in between. The CDR3 has 12 residues. The CDR3 protein is CASSSFNEKLFF. As DNA, the CDR3 is TGTGCCAGCAGCTCTTTTAATGAAAAACTGTTTTTT.

V usage is TRBV4-2 and J usage is TRBJ2-5; 9 bases agree with TRBD2. The J call may be mistaken, given a closer DNA end match to TRBJ2-7. Germline V gene data show CDR1 as LGHNA and CDR2 as YNFKEQ. CDR3 length: 15 residues. This chain's CDR3 is CASSQDGSGSDEQYF. CDR3 coding DNA: TGTGCCAGCAGCCAAGATGGTAGCGGGAGCGACGAGCAGTACTTC.

The chain is built from TRBV5-6 and TRBJ2-1; either TRBD1 or TRBD2 may fit D (5 bases each). CDR1 SGHDT and CDR2 YYEEEE come from the germline V gene. V was pared by 3 bases and J by 5 bases, with 12 bases between. The CDR3 runs to 14 residues. The CDR3 here is CASSSGTVHNEQFF. In nucleotides, the CDR3 is TGTGCCAGCAGCTCCGGGACGGTACACAATGAGCAGTTCTTC.

This clone was observed a single time. The chain uses TRBV7-9 and TRBJ2-6; D tentatively fits TRBD1 or TRBD2 (5 bases each). The germline V gene has CDR1 SEHNR and CDR2 FQNEAQ (reference sequence). This CDR3 has 19 residues. V was shortened by 2 bases and J by 0 bases, with 17 bases between the two germline ends. CDR3 region: CASSLPIRDPRSGANVLTF. DNA for the CDR3: TGTGCCAGCAGCTTACCCATCCGGGACCCCCGCTCTGGGGCCAACGTCCTGACTTTC.

This clone showed up just a few times. In nucleotides, the CDR3 is TGTGCCAGGGACGCGAACACTGAAGCTTTCTTT. It specifies CARDANTEAFF. The chain employs TRBV2 and TRBJ1-1; D gene unclear. The V gene lost 9 bases and the J gene lost 1 base, with 6 bases spanning the gap. The germline V gene has CDR1 SNHLY and CDR2 FYNNEI. The CDR3 extends over 11 amino acids.

The chain has TRBV2 and TRBJ2-5; D is tentatively TRBD1 or TRBD2 (5 bases each). This CDR3 has 14 residues. Germline V lookup: CDR1 SNHLY, CDR2 FYNNEI. The V end lost 5 bases, the J end lost 5 bases, and 15 bases lay between the germline ends. CDR3 DNA sequence: TGTGCCAGCAGTACGGTCGGGGCAGGGGAGACCCAGTACTTC. Encoded protein: CASSTVGAGETQYF.

J is TRBJ2-7 and V is TRBV5-1; D remains unclear. V shed 2 bases and J shed 0 bases, with 6 bases lying between them. Germline loops: CDR1 SGHRS, CDR2 YFSETQ. The CDR3 has 13 residues. CDR3 protein: CASSFRSSYEQYF. The CDR3 bases are TGCGCCAGCAGCTTCAGGAGCTCCTACGAGCAGTACTTC.

The V call is TRBV27, the J call TRBJ1-4, with 11 bases that match TRBD1. The CDR3 totals 14 residues. The germline V gene encodes CDR1 MNHEY and CDR2 SMNVEV (reference sequence). V shed 7 bases, J shed 6 bases, and the junction held 4 bases outside the gene matches. The CDR3 coding sequence is TGTGCCAGCACCCGGACAGGGGGCGATGAAAAACTGTTTTTT. Translation gives CASTRTGGDEKLFF.

This clone was detected a few times. The CDR3 coding sequence is TGCAGCTCCACCCCCGGGGTAGCGGAGTTAAACACAGATACGCAGTATTTT. Encoded protein: CSSTPGVAELNTDTQYF. This sequence joins TRBV29-1 and TRBJ2-3; TRBD2 is a possible D gene (6 bases). Germline CDR1 SQVTM, CDR2 ANQGSEA. V shed 8 bases and J shed 2 bases, with 26 bases lying between them. CDR3 length: 17 amino acids.

This chain joins TRBV21-1 and TRBJ2-7; TRBD1 is the table's D call and was not checked against the DNA. TRBV21-1 is deemed a pseudogene. This CDR3 has 14 residues. DNA of the CDR3: TGTGCCAGCAGCAAAGTTAACAGGGGATACGAGCAGTACTTC. It encodes CASSKVNRGYEQYF.

The rearrangement joins TRBV14 to TRBJ2-1; no firm D call. The CDR3 is 17 amino acids. Germline V gene data show CDR1 as SGHDN and CDR2 as FVKESK. V was trimmed by 2 bases and J by 6 bases, leaving 20 bases between them. CDR3 DNA sequence: TGTGCCAGCAGCCAATCGTCCGGGCCCGGTACGTCCAATGAGCAGTTCTTC. Its protein is CASSQSSGPGTSNEQFF.